This TCR beta chain originates from a study of T cells in Graves' hyperthyroidism and ophthalmopathy. Notes on the study in general: Ophthalmopathy could be told apart from stable hyperthyroidism with a 13 V-J model.

RNA transcripts provided the source from which TCR beta CDR3 regions were amplified. Carried out on the TCR CDR3, a first-round RT-PCR used the HTBI primer set. A single record per CDR3 protein comes from TCRdb applying MiXCR to the multiplex PCR reads. The data hold approximately 510,000 distinct CDR3 sequences, with less than 25% observed a single time. Patients were excluded for uncontrolled infection, other autoimmune disease, pregnancy or lactation. The diagnoses drew upon clinical symptoms, serum thyroxine and TRAb, thyroid ultrasound and orbital computed tomography. Around 10 ml fresh peripheral blood yielded the PBMCs. Germline V gene sequence: CDR1 MNHEY, CDR2 SVGEGT. Trimming removed 5 bases at V and 8 bases at J, with 12 bases between. This CDR3 is 12 amino acids long. As concerns this clonotype: Its antigen is not identified.

The V and J genes are TRBV6-2 or TRBV6-3 and TRBJ1-1, with D possibly being TRBD1 (5 bases). Source material: blood. This clonotype was sampled from a man younger than 35 with Graves' hyperthyroidism. This CDR3 is CASSAGRDEAFF. CDR3 coding DNA: TGTGCCAGCAGTGCGGGCAGGGACGAAGCTTTCTTT.